The clone carrying this T cell receptor beta chain was detected a few times. These data belong to a study of Graves' ophthalmopathy and Graves' hyperthyroidism. Diagnostic conclusions were grounded in clinical symptoms, serum thyroxine, TRAb, thyroid ultrasound and orbital computed tomography. The sequenced template was RNA, covering the TCR beta CDR3 region. The first-round RT-PCR employed HTBI primers together with the Qiagen OneStep RT-PCR kit. A multiplex PCR was then performed as the second round. TCRdb reanalysed the multiplex PCR reads using MiXCR and keeps one entry per CDR3 protein. The sample carries about 14,000 distinct CDR3 sequences, approximately 48% recorded once. V gave up 2 bases and J gave up 4 bases; unmatched junction bases: 24. This CDR3 has 23 residues. Germline V CDR1 and CDR2: SGHVS, FQNEAQ.

Sequenced input: peripheral blood. This sequence was found in a woman between 25 and 40 years old with Graves' ophthalmopathy. This chain connects TRBV7-8 to TRBJ2-7; 15 bases are a match to TRBD2. The CDR3 bases are TGTGCCAGCAGCTTAATACGGACAGGGCCGCTTGGACTAGCGGGAGGGAGAAGTTACGAGCAGTACTTC. Encoded protein: CASSLIRTGPLGLAGGRSYEQYF. Supplemented by reference TRBV7-8 and TRBJ2-7, the full variable domain reads GAGVSQSPRYKVAKRGQDVALRCDPISGHVSLFWYQQALGQGPEFLTYFQNEAQLDKSGLPSDRFFAERPEGSVSTLKIQRTQQEDSAVYLCASSLIRTGPLGLAGGRSYEQYFGPGTRLTVT.